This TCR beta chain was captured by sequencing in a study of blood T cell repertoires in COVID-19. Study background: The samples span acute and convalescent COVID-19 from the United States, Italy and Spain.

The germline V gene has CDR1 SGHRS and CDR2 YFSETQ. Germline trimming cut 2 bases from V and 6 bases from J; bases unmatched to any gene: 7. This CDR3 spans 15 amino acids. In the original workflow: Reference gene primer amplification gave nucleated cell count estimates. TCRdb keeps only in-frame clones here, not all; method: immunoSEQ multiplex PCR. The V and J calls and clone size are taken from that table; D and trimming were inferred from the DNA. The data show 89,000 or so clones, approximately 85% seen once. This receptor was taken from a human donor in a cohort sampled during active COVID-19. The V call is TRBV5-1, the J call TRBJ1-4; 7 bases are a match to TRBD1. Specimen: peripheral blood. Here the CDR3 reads CASSLEGQLHEKLFF. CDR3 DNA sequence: TGCGCCAGCAGCTTAGAGGGACAGCTCCATGAAAAACTGTTTTTT.